This T cell receptor beta chain was sequenced for a study of shared clonotypes between healthy human individuals. Overall study context: Each donor contributed plates that comprised three CD4 naive, three CD4 memory, two CD8 naive and one CD8 memory.

Study results and caveats: Naive subsets, compared against memory subsets, generally had larger estimated richness values.

This CDR3 region has 13 residues. Germline V gene lookup returns CDR1 GTSNPN and CDR2 SVGIG (reference sequence). With regard to this clone: Its antigen remains unidentified. One junction end disagrees with the germline gene, perhaps due to a read error.

TCRdb's table, derived via immunoSEQ multiplex PCR, lists solely in-frame clones and lacks some. The data contain millions of clones, roughly 93% of them singletons. The chain uses TRBV30 and TRBJ2-1; 7 bases agree with TRBD2. The clonotype originates from a man aged 18 to 30 in good health. Some clones in this sample may be carry-over from other donors' samples. Input material: naive CD4+ T cells from PBMCs. Subset noted: CD45RA+ positively selected. The CDR3 DNA is TGTGCCTGGAGCGTAGAATCGGCGGGAGTCCTAGTCTTC. Translation: CAWSVESAGVLVF.